This T cell receptor beta chain was recorded in a study of T cell changes during pregnancy in multiple sclerosis. Measured with immunoSEQ multiplex PCR; TCRdb has only the in-frame clones, and not every one. The sample shows about 64,000 clones, roughly 90% of them seen only once. Only one count was recorded for this clone. The germline V gene has CDR1 SGHNT and CDR2 YYREEE (reference sequence). This CDR3 contains 16 residues. Trimming took 3 bases from V and 2 from J; bases not matched to a gene: 6. This rearrangement joins TRBV5-4 to TRBJ2-1, with TRBD2 matching over 9 bases. Sequenced material: peripheral blood, taken in the second trimester of pregnancy. This sequence was found in a female donor with multiple sclerosis, enrolled in a pregnancy study. CDR3 nucleotides: TGTGCCAGCAGCTCCCGTAGCGGGGGCCCCTACAATGAGCAGTTCTTC. This codes for CASSSRSGGPYNEQFF.